A selection of T cell receptor beta chains follows, all from one sample in a study of shared clonotypes between healthy human individuals. Profiling relied on immunoSEQ multiplex PCR, and the TCRdb table lists in-frame clones only, not all of them. This sample has some 1,600,000 clones, with 95% to 99% found just once. The sequencing input was naive CD4+ T cells sorted from blood. These receptors all come from a man younger than 45 in good health. The CDR3 runs from the conserved cysteine through the conserved F or W. D genes are given only for firm matches.

d_call	v_call	j_call	cdr3_aa	cdr3_nt
NA	TRBV18	TRBJ1-3	CASSPLQGASGNTIYF	TGTGCCAGCTCACCACTCCAGGGCGCTTCTGGAAACACCATATATTTT
TRBD2	TRBV5-6	TRBJ2-3	CASSLTGTSGGTDTQYF	TGTGCCAGCAGCCTGACCGGGACTAGCGGGGGCACAGATACGCAGTATTTT
NA	TRBV5-1	TRBJ2-3	CASSFIGGPTDTQYF	TGCGCCAGCAGCTTTATTGGGGGGCCCACAGATACGCAGTATTTT
NA	TRBV6-1	TRBJ2-7	CASSEAHRSSSYEQYF	TGTGCCAGCAGTGAAGCGCATAGGAGCAGCTCCTACGAGCAGTACTTC
NA	TRBV11-2	TRBJ1-5	CASSFGTPGAIGNQPQHF	TGTGCCAGCAGCTTTGGAACCCCGGGAGCCATAGGCAATCAGCCCCAGCATTTT
TRBD1	TRBV7-9	TRBJ1-2	CASSSGTGAVLSYGYTF	TGTGCCAGCAGCTCCGGGACAGGGGCAGTCTTAAGCTATGGCTACACCTTC
NA	TRBV5-4	TRBJ2-1	CASSLGVAAYNEQFF	TGTGCCAGCAGCCTGGGTGTGGCGGCCTACAATGAGCAGTTCTTC
NA	TRBV7-2	TRBJ1-3	CASSRQIPVGNTIYF	TGTGCCAGCAGCCGGCAGATCCCCGTCGGAAACACCATATATTTT
NA	TRBV9	TRBJ2-7	CASSVVIGEQYF	TGTGCCAGCAGCGTAGTAATTGGCGAGCAGTACTTC
TRBD2	TRBV18	TRBJ2-1	CASSPFSGISYNEQFF	TGTGCCAGCTCACCATTTAGCGGGATCTCCTACAATGAGCAGTTCTTC